This passage covers 26 T cell receptor beta chains from one sample sequenced in a study of blood T cell repertoires in COVID-19. TCRdb keeps only in-frame clones here, not all; method: immunoSEQ multiplex PCR. This sample yields approximately 220,000 clones, of which roughly 80% are seen a single time; approximately 4.8% belongs to the top ten. The sequencing sample was made of PBMCs or T cells enriched from blood (not recorded which). The receptors here all came from a woman between 50 and 59 years old who had been exposed to COVID-19.

This clone has a single count. The chain combines TRBV7-8 with TRBJ1-1; 8 bases match TRBD1. V gave up 5 bases and J gave up 5 bases; unmatched junction bases: 13. This CDR3 contains 16 residues. Germline CDR1 reads SGHVS; CDR2 reads FQNEAQ. CDR3 residues: CASSPEYTGGRTEAFF. The CDR3 DNA reads TGTGCCAGCAGCCCAGAATATACAGGGGGGAGGACTGAAGCTTTCTTT.

The chain has TRBV4-2 and TRBJ2-7; 9 bases are shared with TRBD2. This CDR3 has 15 amino acids. V was pared by 1 base and J by 2 bases, with 3 bases of the junction left unmatched. CDR1 is LGHNA and CDR2 is YNFKEQ in the germline V gene. As DNA, the CDR3 is TGTGCCAGCAGCCAAGTGACTAGCGGTACCTACGAGCAGTACTTC. Translation: CASSQVTSGTYEQYF.

A single count supports this clone. The gene calls are TRBV3-1 (or the pseudogene TRBV3-2) and TRBJ1-6; no firm D call. V gave up 6 bases and J gave up 0 bases, with 6 bases separating them. This CDR3 contains 14 residues. Per the germline V gene, CDR1 is LGHDT and CDR2 is YNNKEL (reference sequence). The CDR3 protein is CASRPSSYNSPLHF. CDR3 DNA: TGTGCCAGCAGGCCCAGCTCCTATAATTCACCCCTCCACTTT.

The rearrangement uses TRBV30 and TRBJ2-2; 8 bases agree with TRBD1. Germline CDR1 and CDR2: GTSNPN and SVGIG (reference sequence). After removal of 2 bases from V and 7 bases from J, the junction contained 6 bases not matched to a gene. CDR3 length: 14 amino acids. The CDR3 DNA follows: TGTGCCTGGAGTCGGGACAGGTTTGGCGGGGAGCTGTTTTTT. This translates into CAWSRDRFGGELFF.

The CDR3 sequence: CASSLARGRPTIYF. The CDR3 DNA reads as TGTGCCAGCAGCTTAGCGCGGGGGCGTCCAACCATATATTTT. The genes are TRBV7-9 and TRBJ1-3; TRBD1 might be the D (6 bases). V was cut by 0 bases and J by 10 bases, with 13 bases left in between. Germline CDR1 is SEHNR and CDR2 is FQNEAQ (reference sequence). The CDR3 loop spans 14 amino acids.

This clone was observed many times. V is TRBV19 and J is TRBJ1-2; TRBD1 matches at 12 bases. The J segment lost 7 bases and the V segment lost 7 bases, leaving 13 bases of the junction unmatched. Germline V CDR1 and CDR2: LNHDA, SQIVND (reference sequence). The CDR3 contains 16 residues. CDR3 amino acids: CASTPSPGTGGGGYTF. CDR3 sequence (DNA): TGTGCCAGTACCCCTTCGCCCGGGACAGGGGGCGGTGGCTACACCTTC.

CDR3 sequence reads: CASSSWTGPSEAFF. The CDR3 DNA is TGTGCCAGCAGTTCTTGGACAGGCCCCTCTGAAGCTTTCTTT. This sequence joins TRBV27 and TRBJ1-1, with 7 bases matching TRBD1. The length of the CDR3 is 14 residues. The germline V gene encodes CDR1 MNHEY and CDR2 SMNVEV (reference sequence). The V and J ends lost 4 bases and 6 bases, in that order; junction bases with no gene match: 8.

The J gene is TRBJ2-2, the V gene TRBV28; D is possibly TRBD1 (5 bases). V lost 5 bases, J lost 7 bases, and 17 bases lay in between. This CDR3 has 15 amino acids. The germline CDR1 and CDR2 sequences are MDHEN and SYDVKM. CDR3 bases: TGTGCCAGCAGTAAGAGGCAGGGTAGGGTCGGGGAGCTGTTTTTT. Its protein product is CASSKRQGRVGELFF.

The chain couples TRBV7-2 to TRBJ1-2; perhaps TRBD1 as D (5 bases). Deletions cut 2 bases from V and 0 bases from J, with 10 bases between. The CDR3 is 15 amino acids. The germline CDR1 and CDR2 sequences are SGHTA and FQGNSA. The CDR3 is CASSLKGQTNYGYTF. The CDR3 nucleotides are TGTGCCAGCAGCTTAAAGGGGCAGACTAACTATGGCTACACCTTC.

This clone has just one count. The chain has TRBV5-1 and TRBJ2-3, with 11 bases fitting TRBD2. Trimming cost V 4 bases and J 8 bases; bases outside gene matches: 6. Per the germline V gene, CDR1 is SGHRS and CDR2 is YFSETQ. The CDR3 loop spans 14 amino acids. As DNA, the CDR3 is TGCGCCAGCAGCGGGGGACTAGCGGAAACTACGCAGTATTTT. Translated, it gives CASSGGLAETTQYF.

The chain joins TRBV7-6 to TRBJ2-3, with D tentatively TRBD2 (6 bases). The germline V gene has CDR1 SGHVS and CDR2 FNYEAQ. The CDR3 sequence is 16 residues long. Trimming cost V 1 base and J 5 bases, with 16 bases left between them. In DNA form, the CDR3 reads TGTGCCAGCAGCTTAGGTGGCGGGGCTAGGGGAGATACGCAGTATTTT. This sequence encodes CASSLGGGARGDTQYF. The variable domain in full, completed from reference TRBV7-6 and TRBJ2-3, reads GAGVSQSPRYKVTKRGQDVALRCDPISGHVSLYWYRQALGQGPEFLTYFNYEAQQDKSGLPNDRFSAERPEGSISTLTIQRTEQRDSAMYRCASSLGGGARGDTQYFGPGTRLTVL.

The chain is built from TRBV7-2 and TRBJ1-1; 7 bases agree with TRBD1. The CDR3 covers 15 residues. Germline V lookup: CDR1 SGHTA, CDR2 FQGNSA. V shed 5 bases and J 8 bases; nucleotides not matched to a gene: 14. The CDR3 nucleotides read TGTGCCAGCAGCCCTCCACAGGGGCCGTTCCTCGAAGCTTTCTTT. Amino acids: CASSPPQGPFLEAFF.

The chain couples TRBV5-1 to TRBJ1-6; D is perhaps TRBD1 (5 bases). Per the germline V gene, CDR1 is SGHRS and CDR2 is YFSETQ. Deletions cut 6 bases from V and 7 bases from J, with 17 bases between. The CDR3 length is 15 residues. The CDR3 nucleotides are TGCGCCAGCACCGATGGGGGGTCATTAAATTCACCCCTCCACTTT. Amino acid sequence: CASTDGGSLNSPLHF.

The V and J genes are TRBV5-4 and TRBJ1-1; 11 bases match TRBD1. This CDR3 has 17 residues. With V trimmed by 4 bases and J by 0 bases, 8 bases remained unmatched. Germline V gives CDR1 SGHNT, CDR2 YYREEE (reference sequence). The CDR3 DNA sequence: TGTGCCAGCAGCAGACCGGGACAGGGGGGAATGAACACTGAAGCTTTCTTT. Amino acid sequence: CASSRPGQGGMNTEAFF.

DNA for the CDR3: TGTGCCTGGAAGGTTTTGGACACCACGCACTTT. This encodes CAWKVLDTTHF. V is TRBV30 and J is TRBJ1-6; weak D call: TRBD1 (5 bases). Trimming shortened V by 4 bases and J by 19 bases, and 17 bases separated the two germline ends. CDR3 length: 11 residues. Germline assignment: CDR1 GTSNPN and CDR2 SVGIG (reference sequence). Complete variable domain (other parts from reference TRBV30 and TRBJ1-6): SQTIHQWPATLVQPVGSPLSLECTVEGTSNPNLYWYRQAAGRGLQLLFYSVGIGQISSEVPQNLSASRPQDRQFILSSKKLLLSDSGFYLCAWKVLDTTHFGNGTRLTVT.

The chain joins TRBV6-5 to TRBJ2-1; 8 nucleotides agree with TRBD2. The J segment lost 2 bases and the V segment lost 10 bases, leaving 4 bases of the junction unmatched. The CDR3 extends over 13 amino acids. The germline V gene has CDR1 MNHEY and CDR2 SVGAGI. DNA for the CDR3: TGTGCCACCCAGCGGGGGCCCTACAATGAGCAGTTCTTC. Protein sequence: CATQRGPYNEQFF.

V usage is TRBV7-2 and J usage is TRBJ1-1; 7 bases are shared with TRBD1. V was clipped by 5 bases and J by 0 bases; unmatched bases: 6. Germline loops: CDR1 SGHTA, CDR2 FQGNSA. The CDR3 has 15 amino acids. CDR3 bases: TGTGCCAGCAGCCCTTTTCAGGGGGTGAACACTGAAGCTTTCTTT. It codes for CASSPFQGVNTEAFF.

The chain employs TRBV4-2 and TRBJ2-2; 8 positions match TRBD2. From germline, CDR1 is LGHNA and CDR2 YNFKEQ. The CDR3 runs to 17 residues. Trimming cost V 4 bases and J 2 bases; bases outside gene matches: 9. The CDR3 loop is CASSPAPSGGNTGELFF. The CDR3 nucleotides are TGTGCCAGCAGCCCCGCCCCGAGCGGGGGAAACACCGGGGAGCTGTTTTTT.

The V gene is TRBV23-1, the J gene TRBJ2-3; the match to TRBD2 covers 8 bases. TRBV23-1 is identified as an open reading frame with a role that is uncertain. Trimming removed 1 base from V and 4 bases from J; junction bases left unmatched: 10. This CDR3 contains 17 residues. CDR3 sequence reads: CASSQLRGGGKADTQYF. The CDR3 DNA reads TGCGCCAGCAGTCAATTGCGGGGCGGGGGGAAGGCAGATACGCAGTATTTT.

Concerning this clone: The junction does not match germline at one end; this may be a read error. The V gene is TRBV13, the J gene TRBJ2-1, with TRBD2 as a possible D gene (7 bases). Germline CDR1 PRHDT, CDR2 FYEKMQ (reference sequence). The CDR3 totals 14 residues. CDR3 coding DNA: TGTGCCAGCAGGGCTTATGCGGGGGCACACGAGCTGGTCTTC. It codes for CASRAYAGAHELVF.

This chain links TRBV2 with TRBJ2-2; the D gene is possibly TRBD2 (5 bases). The ends were cut back, 4 bases at V and 1 base at J, with 13 bases in the middle. Germline-derived CDR1 and CDR2 are SNHLY and FYNNEI. The CDR3 sequence is 16 residues long. CDR3 DNA: TGTGCCAGCAGTGGTCAGCGGATAGAGAACACCGGGGAGCTGTTTTTT. This encodes CASSGQRIENTGELFF.

The chain joins TRBV27 to TRBJ2-7, with a possible D match to TRBD2 (7 bases). The CDR3 spans 15 residues. Per germline, CDR1 MNHEY and CDR2 SMNVEV (reference sequence). V was pared by 5 bases and J by 9 bases, with 23 bases between. In nucleotides, the CDR3 is TGTGCCAGCAGTCCGTCGGGACAAGGCCGGGGGGTGCAGTACTTC. Translating it yields CASSPSGQGRGVQYF.

The chain links TRBV5-1 to TRBJ1-1, with 8 bases lining up with TRBD1. V lost 5 bases and J lost 5; bases outside the gene matches: 5. Germline V gene lookup returns CDR1 SGHRS and CDR2 YFSETQ. The CDR3 has 13 residues. This chain's CDR3 is CASRQDRDTEAFF. DNA of the CDR3: TGCGCCAGCAGACAGGACAGGGATACTGAAGCTTTCTTT.

This clone was seen only a few times. The V gene is TRBV27, the J gene TRBJ1-2; perhaps TRBD1 as D (5 bases). In germline, CDR1 is MNHEY, CDR2 SMNVEV (reference sequence). The CDR3 spans 17 residues. V lost 6 bases to trimming and J lost 8 bases, with 28 bases between them. CDR3 protein: CASSQMGSEGLVWGYTF. As DNA, the CDR3 is TGTGCCAGCAGCCAAATGGGGTCGGAGGGACTGGTGTGGGGCTACACCTTC.

This chain joins TRBV18 and TRBJ1-5; 8 nucleotides align to TRBD1. The V gene end was trimmed by 3 bases and the J gene end by 6 bases; junction bases not matched to a gene: 4. The CDR3 is made up of 14 amino acids. Per germline, CDR1 KGHSH and CDR2 LQKENI. CDR3 nucleotides: TGTGCCAGCTCACCGGACAGGGAGGGTCAGCCCCAGCATTTT. Its translation: CASSPDREGQPQHF.

This sequence joins TRBV5-4 and TRBJ2-1; TRBD2 matches at 9 bases. V gave up 2 bases and J gave up 6 bases; unmatched junction bases: 3. This CDR3 comprises 14 residues. CDR1 is SGHNT and CDR2 is YYREEE in the germline V gene (reference sequence). The CDR3 protein is CASSLWRGGNEQFF. CDR3 coding DNA: TGTGCCAGCAGCTTATGGCGGGGGGGCAATGAGCAGTTCTTC.